This T cell receptor beta chain was identified in a study of CD8+ T cells in alopecia areata. Broader study findings: TCRs were shared less clearly across patients than in mice, possibly for HLA-related reasons.

The germline V gene has CDR1 SGHAT and CDR2 FQNNGV. Deletions cut 0 bases from V and 6 bases from J, with 15 bases between. This CDR3 spans 15 amino acids. CD4+ and CD8+ T cells were sorted from PBMCs stained for CD3, CD4 and CD8. About this clone: Antigen unknown.

RNA was isolated and reverse transcribed to cDNA, the sequencing template. TCRdb's copy holds only in-frame clones and misses some; the assay was immunoSEQ multiplex PCR. The table records a few hundred thousand clones, 56% of them present only once. Sequenced material: CD8+ T cells sorted from blood. The chain carries TRBV11-2 and TRBJ2-7, with D perhaps TRBD2 (5 bases). The clonotype comes from a human donor in good health. CDR3 DNA: TGTGCCAGCAGCTTAGAGCATGGGGTCGGGATCGAGCAGTACTTC. This codes for CASSLEHGVGIEQYF. The full variable domain, in which reference TRBV11-2 and TRBJ2-7 provide the parts outside the CDR3, is EAGVAQSPRYKIIEKRQSVAFWCNPISGHATLYWYQQILGQGPKLLIQFQNNGVVDDSQLPKDRFSAERLKGVDSTLKIQPAKLEDSAVYLCASSLEHGVGIEQYFGPGTRLTVT.